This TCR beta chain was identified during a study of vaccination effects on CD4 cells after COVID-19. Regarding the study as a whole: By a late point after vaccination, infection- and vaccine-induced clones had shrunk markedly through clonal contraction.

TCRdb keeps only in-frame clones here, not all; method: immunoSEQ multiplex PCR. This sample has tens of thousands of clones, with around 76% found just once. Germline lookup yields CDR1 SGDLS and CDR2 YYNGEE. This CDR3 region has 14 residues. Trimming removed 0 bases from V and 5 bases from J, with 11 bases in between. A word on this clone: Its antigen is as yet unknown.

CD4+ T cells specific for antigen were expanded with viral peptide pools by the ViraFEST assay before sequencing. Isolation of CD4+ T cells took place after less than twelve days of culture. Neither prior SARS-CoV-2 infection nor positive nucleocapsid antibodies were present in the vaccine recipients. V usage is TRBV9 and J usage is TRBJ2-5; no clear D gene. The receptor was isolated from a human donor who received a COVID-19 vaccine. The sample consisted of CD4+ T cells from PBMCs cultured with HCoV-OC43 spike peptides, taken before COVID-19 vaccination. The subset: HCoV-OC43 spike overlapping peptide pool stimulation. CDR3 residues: CASSVEKGPETQYF. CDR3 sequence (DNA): TGTGCCAGCAGCGTAGAAAAAGGCCCGGAGACCCAGTACTTC.